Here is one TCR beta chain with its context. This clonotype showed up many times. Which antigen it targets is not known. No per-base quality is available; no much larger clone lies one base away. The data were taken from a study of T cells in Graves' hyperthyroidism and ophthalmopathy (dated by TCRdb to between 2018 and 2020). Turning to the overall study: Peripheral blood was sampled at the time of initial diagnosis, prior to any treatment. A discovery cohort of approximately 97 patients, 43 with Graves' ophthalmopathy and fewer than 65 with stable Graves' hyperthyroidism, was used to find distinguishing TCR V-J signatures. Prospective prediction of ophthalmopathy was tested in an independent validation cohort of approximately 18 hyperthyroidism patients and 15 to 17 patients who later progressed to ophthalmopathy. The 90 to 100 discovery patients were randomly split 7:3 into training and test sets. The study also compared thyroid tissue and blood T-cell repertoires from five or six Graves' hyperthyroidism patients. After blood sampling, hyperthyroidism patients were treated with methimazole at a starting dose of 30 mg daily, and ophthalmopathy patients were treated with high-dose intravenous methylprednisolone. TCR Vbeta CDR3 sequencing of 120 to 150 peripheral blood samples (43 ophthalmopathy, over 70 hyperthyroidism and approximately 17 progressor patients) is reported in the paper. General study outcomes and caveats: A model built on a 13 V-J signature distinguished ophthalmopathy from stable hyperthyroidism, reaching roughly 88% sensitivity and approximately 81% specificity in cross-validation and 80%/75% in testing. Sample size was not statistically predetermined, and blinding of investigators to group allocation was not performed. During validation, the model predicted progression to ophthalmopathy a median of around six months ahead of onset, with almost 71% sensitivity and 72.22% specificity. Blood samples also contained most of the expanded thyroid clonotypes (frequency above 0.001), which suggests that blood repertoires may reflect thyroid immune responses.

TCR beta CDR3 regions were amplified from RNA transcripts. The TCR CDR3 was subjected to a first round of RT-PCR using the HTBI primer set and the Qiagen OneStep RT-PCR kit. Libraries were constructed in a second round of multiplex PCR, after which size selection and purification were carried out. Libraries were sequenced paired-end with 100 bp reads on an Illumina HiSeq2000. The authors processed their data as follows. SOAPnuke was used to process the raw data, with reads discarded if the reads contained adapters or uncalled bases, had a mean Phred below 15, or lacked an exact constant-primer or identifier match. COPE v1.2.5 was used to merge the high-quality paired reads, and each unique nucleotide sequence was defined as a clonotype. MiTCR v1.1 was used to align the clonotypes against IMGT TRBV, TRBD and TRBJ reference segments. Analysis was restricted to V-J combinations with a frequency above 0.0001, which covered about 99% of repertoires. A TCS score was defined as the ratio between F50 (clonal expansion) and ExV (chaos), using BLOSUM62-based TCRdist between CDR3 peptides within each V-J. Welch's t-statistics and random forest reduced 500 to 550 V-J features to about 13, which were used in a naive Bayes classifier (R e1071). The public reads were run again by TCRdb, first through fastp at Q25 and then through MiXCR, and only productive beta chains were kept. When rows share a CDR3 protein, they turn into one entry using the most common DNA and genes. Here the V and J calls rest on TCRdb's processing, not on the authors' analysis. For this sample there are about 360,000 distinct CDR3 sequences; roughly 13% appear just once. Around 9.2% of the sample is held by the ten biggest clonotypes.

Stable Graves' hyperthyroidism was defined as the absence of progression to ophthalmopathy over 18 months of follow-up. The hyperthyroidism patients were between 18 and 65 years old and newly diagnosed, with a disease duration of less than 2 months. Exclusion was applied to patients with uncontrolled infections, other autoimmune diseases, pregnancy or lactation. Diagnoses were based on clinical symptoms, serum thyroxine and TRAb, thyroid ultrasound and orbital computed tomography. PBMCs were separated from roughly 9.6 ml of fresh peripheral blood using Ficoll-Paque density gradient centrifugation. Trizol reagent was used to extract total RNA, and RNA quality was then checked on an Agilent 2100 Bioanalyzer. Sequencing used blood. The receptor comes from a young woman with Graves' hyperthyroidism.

The nucleotides are TGCGCCAGCAGCCCTCGGACGGATAACACTGAAGCTTTCTTT. Protein translation: CASSPRTDNTEAFF. Rearrangement joined TRBV5-1 to TRBJ1-1; too little of a D gene remains to name it. CDR3 length: 14 amino acids, cysteine to phenylalanine. Solely the CDR3 DNA is kept, with 42 bases framed from the first base. V is reduced by 4 bases and J by 2 bases, leaving a spacing of 12 bases between them. From the germline V gene, CDR1 is SGHRS and CDR2 is YFSETQ.